This record covers a single T cell receptor (beta chain). Its matching antigen is unknown. The germline CDR1 and CDR2 sequences are SGHTA and FQGNSA. V was clipped by 1 base and J by 5 bases; unmatched bases: 3. The CDR3 contains 16 residues. TCRdb's table, derived via immunoSEQ multiplex PCR, lists solely in-frame clones and lacks some. Among more than 150,000 clones listed, about nine tenths were seen once. These data originate in a study of T cell responses to AZD1222 COVID-19 vaccine. Findings and caveats of the study: Repertoires in all cases were sampled only once the peak T cell response had passed.

This chain links TRBV7-2 with TRBJ2-5; 14 bases match TRBD2. The source of this sequence is an adult who received the AZD1222 COVID-19 vaccine. Source: peripheral blood, taken 28 days after the second AZD1222 dose. The CDR3 DNA is TGTGCCAGCAGCTTAGGAGGGACTAGCGGGAGTGAGACCCAGTACTTC. Protein: CASSLGGTSGSETQYF.